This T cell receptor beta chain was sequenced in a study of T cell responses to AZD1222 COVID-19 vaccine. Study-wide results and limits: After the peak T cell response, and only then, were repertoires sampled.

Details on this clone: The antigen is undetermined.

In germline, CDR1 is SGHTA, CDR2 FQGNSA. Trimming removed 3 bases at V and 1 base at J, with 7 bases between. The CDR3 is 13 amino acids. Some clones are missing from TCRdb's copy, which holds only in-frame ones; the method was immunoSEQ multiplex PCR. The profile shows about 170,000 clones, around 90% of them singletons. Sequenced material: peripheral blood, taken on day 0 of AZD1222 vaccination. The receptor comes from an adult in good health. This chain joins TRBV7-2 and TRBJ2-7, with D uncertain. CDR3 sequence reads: CASSLEISYEQYF. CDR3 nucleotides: TGTGCCAGCAGCTTGGAGATATCCTACGAGCAGTACTTC. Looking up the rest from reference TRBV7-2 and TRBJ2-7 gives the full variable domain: GAGVSQSPSNKVTEKGKDVELRCDPISGHTALYWYRQSLGQGLEFLIYFQGNSAPDKSGLPSDRFSAERTGGSVSTLTIQRTQQEDSAVYLCASSLEISYEQYFGPGTRLTVT.